This passage covers 4 T cell receptor beta chains from one sample sequenced in a study of shared T cell receptors in the human thymus. The assay was immunoSEQ multiplex PCR, and TCRdb's table has in-frame clones only and misses some. This sample has more than 550,000 clones, with 70% to 90% found just once. This sample also belongs to another study, concerning human thymus T cells.

The sequenced sample was thymocytes. The receptors here all came from a girl under three years old with a congenital heart defect.

This chain uses TRBV6-5 with TRBJ1-1; D perhaps matches TRBD1 (5 bases). Germline V gene lookup returns CDR1 MNHEY and CDR2 SVGAGI. This CDR3 spans 15 amino acids. V shed 0 bases and J shed 1 base, with 9 bases lying between them. The CDR3 here is CASSYSIQGNTEAFF. The CDR3 DNA reads TGTGCCAGCAGTTACTCGATCCAGGGGAACACTGAAGCTTTCTTT.

Only one count was recorded for this clone. This sequence joins TRBV5-1 and TRBJ2-6; 14 bases line up with TRBD2. Germline CDR1 is SGHRS and CDR2 is YFSETQ. J lost 2 bases, V lost 3 bases, and 7 bases had no gene match. This CDR3 spans 19 amino acids. DNA for the CDR3: TGCGCCAGCAGCTCCAGGACTAGCGGGGGGCCCGCTGGGGCCAACGTCCTGACTTTC. Its translation is CASSSRTSGGPAGANVLTF.

The chain has TRBV14 and TRBJ2-7; 7 bases are shared with TRBD1. Unmatched junction bases numbered 5, after V lost 8 bases and J lost 4 bases. The CDR3 consists of 12 residues. CDR1 and CDR2 (germline): SGHDN, FVKESK. DNA for the CDR3: TGTGCCAGCCAGGGGGTGACATACGAGCAGTACTTC. Protein product: CASQGVTYEQYF. Complete variable domain (other parts from reference TRBV14 and TRBJ2-7): EAGVTQFPSHSVIEKGQTVTLRCDPISGHDNLYWYRRVMGKEIKFLLHFVKESKQDESGMPNNRFLAERTGGTYSTLKVQPAELEDSGVYFCASQGVTYEQYFGPGTRLTVT.

The chain is built from TRBV30 and TRBJ2-5, with TRBD1 identical over 9 bases. The CDR3 length is 14 residues. Germline V gene data show CDR1 as GTSNPN and CDR2 as SVGIG (reference sequence). With 4 bases clipped from V and 5 bases from J, the junction kept 8 bases outside the gene matches. The CDR3 is CAWTSGQGGETQYF. The CDR3 bases are TGTGCCTGGACCTCGGGACAGGGAGGGGAGACCCAGTACTTC.